This T cell receptor (beta chain) is drawn from a study of blood T cell repertoires in COVID-19. Measured with immunoSEQ multiplex PCR; TCRdb has only the in-frame clones, and not every one. The sample contains about 170,000 clones, roughly nine tenths of which appear only once. The V segment lost 3 bases and the J segment 1 base; nucleotides outside the gene matches: 6. The CDR3 has 17 amino acids. Looked up from germline, CDR1 is SGHRS and CDR2 is YFSETQ. This sequence was found in a woman older than 75 in a cohort sampled during active or convalescent COVID-19. Sequencing was carried out using peripheral blood. The rearrangement uses TRBV5-1 and TRBJ2-2; 10 nucleotides agree with TRBD2. CDR3 protein: CASSSPRTSGNTGELFF. In DNA form, the CDR3 reads TGCGCCAGCAGCTCCCCCCGGACTAGCGGGAACACCGGGGAGCTGTTTTTT. Drawing the rest from reference TRBV5-1 and TRBJ2-2, the complete variable domain is KAGVTQTPRYLIKTRGQQVTLSCSPISGHRSVSWYQQTPGQGLQFLFEYFSETQRNKGNFPGRFSGRQFSNSRSEMNVSTLELGDSALYLCASSSPRTSGNTGELFFGEGSRLTVL.